The TCR beta chain under discussion was sequenced for a study of blood T cell repertoires in COVID-19. Study-level information: Sources were T cells, B-cell-depleted T cells, or PBMCs; the material itself was cDNA or gDNA.

Sequencing used immunoSEQ multiplex PCR; TCRdb keeps in-frame clones, though not all of them. The table shows hundreds of thousands of clones, with roughly 88% occurring only once. A few counts support this clone. The germline gives CDR1 SGHDT, CDR2 YYEEEE. V lost 1 base and J lost 7; bases outside the gene matches: 6. This CDR3 spans 14 amino acids. This receptor was taken from a woman under 40 who had recovered from COVID-19. V and J are TRBV5-6 and TRBJ1-2, with TRBD1 matching 8 bases. The specimen sequenced was PBMCs or T cells enriched from blood (not recorded which). CDR3 sequence reads: CASSLNQGAVGYTF. CDR3 in DNA: TGTGCCAGCAGCTTGAATCAGGGGGCGGTTGGCTACACCTTC.